The 12 T cell receptor beta chains presented below share a single source sample, sequenced in a study of tissue T cells after allogeneic stem cell transplantation. Sequencing was performed with immunoSEQ multiplex PCR; in TCRdb, only in-frame clones are kept and a portion is missing. This sample has thousands of clones; approximately 46% occur once, and the top ten carry approximately 7%. The time point: mouse harvest day 7 after allogeneic transplant. Tail vein injection delivered 10^7 T-cell-depleted bone marrow cells and 10^6 splenic CD5+ T cells. Sequenced material: gut tissue. The receptor source for this set is a female BALB/c mouse given C57BL/6 T cells with graft-versus-host disease after an allogeneic hematopoietic cell transplant.

Note on this clone: Genes and germline come from the mouse. The read terminates 1 residue before the CDR3 end, so the remaining end is supplied by the germline J gene. This sequence joins TRBV26 and TRBJ2-4, with unresolved D. The CDR3 contains 14 residues. V was clipped by 1 base and J by 0 bases, with 5 bases between them. Germline V gives CDR1 KGHPV, CDR2 FQNQEV (reference sequence). The CDR3 DNA, read in part, is TGTGCCAGCAGTCTGTTACATAGTCAAAACACCTTGTAC. The encoded protein is CASSLLHSQNTLY. The entire CDR3 protein is CASSLLHSQNTLYF.

As for this clone: The gene names given are mouse names. The read ends 1 residue early relative to the CDR3; the germline J gene fills the gap. The chain recombines TRBV15 with TRBJ1-3, with 8 nucleotides matching TRBD1. The CDR3 has 15 residues. With 4 bases clipped from V and 0 bases from J, the junction kept 2 bases outside the gene matches. Germline V CDR1 and CDR2: SGHND, FRSKSL. CDR3 sequence: CASSSGGSSGNTLYF. The sequenced CDR3 bases are TGTGCCAGCAGTTCAGGGGGCTCTTCTGGAAATACGCTCTAT.

In this sample, this clone turned up a few times. Gene names are mouse gene names. Read coverage stops 1 residue before the CDR3 terminus; the germline J gene supplies the remainder. The chain links TRBV12-2 to TRBJ2-7, with 8 bases aligning to TRBD1. Germline CDR1 and CDR2: SGHLS and HYDKME. J gave up 3 bases and V 0 bases, and 6 bases lay outside the gene matches. This CDR3 is 15 amino acids long. CDR3 DNA (partial): TGTGCCAGCTCTCTCGTCAATACAGGGGGCTATGAACAGTAC. Its translation: CASSLVNTGGYEQY. Given in full, the CDR3 is CASSLVNTGGYEQYF.

About this clone: Genes and germline come from the mouse. The read falls 1 residue short of the CDR3 end, and the missing part is taken from the germline J gene. This rearrangement joins TRBV3 to TRBJ2-7, with 8 bases identical to TRBD2. The CDR3 length is 15 residues. V shed 2 bases and J 2 bases; nucleotides not matched to a gene: 5. The germline CDR1 and CDR2 sequences are SNHLY and FYNGKV (reference sequence). Partial CDR3 DNA: TGTGCCAGCAGCTTAAGGGGGGGCCGGACCTATGAACAGTAC. Translated: CASSLRGGRTYEQY. The entire CDR3 reads CASSLRGGRTYEQYF.

Comments on this clone: Gene names follow the mouse nomenclature. The read gets to within 1 residue of the CDR3 end, and the germline J gene fills in the rest. The chain recombines TRBV19 with TRBJ2-3; no reliable D call. This CDR3 is built from 15 residues. Trimming removed 4 bases from V and 0 bases from J, with 12 bases in between. Germline V gene data show CDR1 as FNHDT and CDR2 as SITEND (reference sequence). The CDR3 spells CASSLRVSSAETLYF. The DNA read from the CDR3 is TGTGCCAGCAGTTTAAGGGTCTCTAGTGCAGAAACGCTGTAT.

Turning to this clone: Gene names are mouse gene names. Read sequence stops 1 residue before the CDR3 end, and the germline J gene provides the missing end. This chain links TRBV26 with TRBJ1-1, with D unresolved. The germline gives CDR1 KGHPV, CDR2 FQNQEV (reference sequence). Between the trimmed V and J ends, which lost 3 bases and 1 base, there was a span of 9 bases. The CDR3 totals 14 residues. The DNA read from the CDR3 is TGTGCCAGCAGTCTCCCGGCAGGGAACACAGAAGTCTTC. Translation gives CASSLPAGNTEVF. The CDR3 reads in full as CASSLPAGNTEVFF.

Remarks on this clone: The gene symbols are mouse symbols. The read terminates 1 residue ahead of where the CDR3 ends, so the germline J gene completes it. The chain uses TRBV5 and TRBJ1-6; 9 positions agree with TRBD1. TRBJ1-6 belongs to the ORF category, with a function that is uncertain. Germline CDR1 reads LGHNA; CDR2 reads YNLKQL (reference sequence). V shed 4 bases, J shed 3 bases, and the junction held 1 base outside the gene matches. This CDR3 contains 15 residues. The covered CDR3 bases are TGTGCCAGCAGCCGGGACAGGGACTATAATTCGCCCCTCTAC. This codes for CASSRDRDYNSPLY. The whole CDR3 sequence reads CASSRDRDYNSPLYF.

This clone has more than one count but fewer than ten. Genes and germline are mouse. The CDR3 end is not reached by the read, which stops 1 residue before it; the germline J gene fills it in. The chain links TRBV26 to TRBJ1-6; perhaps TRBD1 as D (5 bases). TRBJ1-6 is annotated as an ORF whose role is uncertain. The V and J ends lost 2 bases and 6 bases respectively, with 5 bases between them. Germline V gene sequence: CDR1 KGHPV, CDR2 FQNQEV (reference sequence). This CDR3 has 13 amino acids. The sequenced part of the CDR3 DNA is TGTGCCAGCAGTCTGCAGGGTAATTCGCCCCTCTAC. This encodes CASSLQGNSPLY. The whole CDR3 sequence is CASSLQGNSPLYF.

Concerning this clone itself: Gene names are mouse gene names. The read terminates 1 residue before the CDR3 end, so the remaining end is supplied by the germline J gene. The V and J genes are TRBV19 and TRBJ2-1, with TRBD2 identical over 9 bases. The V and J ends lost 2 bases and 5 bases, in that order; junction bases with no gene match: 2. There are 14 residues in the CDR3. CDR1 and CDR2 (germline): FNHDT, SITEND (reference sequence). The CDR3 region is CASSINWGDAEQFF. The sequenced CDR3 bases are TGTGCCAGCAGTATCAACTGGGGGGATGCTGAGCAGTTC.

Note on this clone: Germline and genes: mouse. The read ends 1 residue early relative to the CDR3; the germline J gene fills the gap. The V call is TRBV1, the J call TRBJ2-5; 7 positions agree with TRBD2. The CDR3 runs 13 residues. V gave up 6 bases and J gave up 3 bases; unmatched junction bases: 3. CDR1 and CDR2 (germline): NSQYPW, LRSPGD (reference sequence). The chain's CDR3 is CTCRRTGQDTQYF. The covered CDR3 bases are TGCACCTGCAGGCGGACTGGACAAGACACCCAGTAC. The full variable domain, rest sourced from reference TRBV1 and TRBJ2-5, is VTLLEQNPRWRLVPRGQAVNLRCILKNSQYPWMSWYQQDLQKQLQWLFTLRSPGDKEVKSLPGADYLATRVTDTELRLQVANMSQGRTLYCTCRRTGQDTQYFGPGTRLLVL.

As to this clone: The gene names here belong to mouse. CDR3 DNA, as far as it was read: TGTGCCTGGAGTCTAAGGGCTAGTGCAGAAACGCTGTAT. Its translation is CAWSLRASAETLY. The whole CDR3 protein reads CAWSLRASAETLYF. The chain joins TRBV31 to TRBJ2-3, with unresolved D. The read ends 1 residue before the CDR3 terminus; that terminus is restored from the germline J gene. V gave up 0 bases and J gave up 0 bases, with 7 bases separating them. CDR1 is GKSSPN and CDR2 is SITVG in the germline V gene. This CDR3 comprises 14 residues.

On this clone: The genes are named according to mouse. The read stops 1 residue short of the end of the CDR3; the missing end is completed from the germline J gene. The chain links TRBV4 to TRBJ2-4; the match to TRBD2 covers 8 bases. The CDR3 has 14 amino acids. The germline CDR1 and CDR2 sequences are LGHDT and YNNKQL (reference sequence). The V and J ends lost 3 bases and 2 bases, in that order; junction bases with no gene match: 1. The sequenced CDR3 bases are TGTGCCAGCAGCTACTGGGGGGCTCAAAACACCTTGTAC. Translating gives CASSYWGAQNTLY. The whole CDR3 protein reads CASSYWGAQNTLYF.